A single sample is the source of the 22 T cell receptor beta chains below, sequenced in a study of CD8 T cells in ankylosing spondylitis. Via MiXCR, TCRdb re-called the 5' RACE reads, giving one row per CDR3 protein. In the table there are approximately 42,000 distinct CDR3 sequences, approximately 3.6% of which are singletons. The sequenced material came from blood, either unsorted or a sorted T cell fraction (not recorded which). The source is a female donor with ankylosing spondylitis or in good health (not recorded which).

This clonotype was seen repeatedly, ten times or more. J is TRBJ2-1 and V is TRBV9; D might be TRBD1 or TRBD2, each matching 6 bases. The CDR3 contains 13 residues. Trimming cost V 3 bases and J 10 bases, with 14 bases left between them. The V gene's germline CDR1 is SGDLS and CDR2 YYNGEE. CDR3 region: CASSAWGAGEQFF. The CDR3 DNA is TGTGCCAGCAGCGCCTGGGGGGCAGGGGAGCAGTTCTTC.

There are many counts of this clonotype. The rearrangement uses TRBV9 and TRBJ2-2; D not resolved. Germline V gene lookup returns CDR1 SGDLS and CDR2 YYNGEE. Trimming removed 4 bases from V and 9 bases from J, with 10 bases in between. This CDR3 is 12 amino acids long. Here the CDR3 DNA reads TGTGCCAGCAGCCGCGAAGGGAGGGAGCTGTTTTTT. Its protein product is CASSREGRELFF.

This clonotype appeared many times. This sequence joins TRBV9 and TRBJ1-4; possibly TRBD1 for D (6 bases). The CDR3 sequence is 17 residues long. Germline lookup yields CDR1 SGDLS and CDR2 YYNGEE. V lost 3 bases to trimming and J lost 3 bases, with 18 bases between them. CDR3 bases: TGTGCCAGCAGCGCAAGCCCGCACAGGGAAGCTAATGAAAAACTGTTTTTT. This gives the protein CASSASPHREANEKLFF.

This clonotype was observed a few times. The CDR3 here is CASSVGARGRSSEQYF. Written as DNA, the CDR3 is TGTGCCAGCAGCGTAGGGGCAAGGGGGCGCAGCTCCGAGCAGTACTTC. The rearrangement links TRBV9 to TRBJ2-7, with 7 bases aligning to TRBD1. The junction had 12 bases not matched to a gene; V was cut back by 0 bases and J by 6 bases. This CDR3 is built from 16 residues. CDR1 is SGDLS and CDR2 is YYNGEE in the germline V gene.

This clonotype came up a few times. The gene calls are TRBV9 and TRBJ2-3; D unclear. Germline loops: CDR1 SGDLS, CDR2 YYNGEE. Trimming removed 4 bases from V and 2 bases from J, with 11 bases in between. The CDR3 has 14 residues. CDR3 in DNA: TGTGCCAGCAGCCCTCGCTGGGCCACAGATACGCAGTATTTT. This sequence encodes CASSPRWATDTQYF.

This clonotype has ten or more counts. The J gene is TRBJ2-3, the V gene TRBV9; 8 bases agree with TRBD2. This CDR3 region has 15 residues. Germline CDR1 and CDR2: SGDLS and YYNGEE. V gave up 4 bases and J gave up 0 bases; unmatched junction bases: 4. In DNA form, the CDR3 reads TGTGCCAGCAGCATTAGCGGGGTTAGCACAGATACGCAGTATTTT. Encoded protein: CASSISGVSTDTQYF.

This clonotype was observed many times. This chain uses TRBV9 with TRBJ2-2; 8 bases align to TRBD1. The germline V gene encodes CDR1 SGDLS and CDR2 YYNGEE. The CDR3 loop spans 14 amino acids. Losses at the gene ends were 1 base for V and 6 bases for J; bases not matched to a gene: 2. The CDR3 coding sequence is TGTGCCAGCAGCGTAACAGGGGGACCCGGGGAGCTGTTTTTT. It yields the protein CASSVTGGPGELFF. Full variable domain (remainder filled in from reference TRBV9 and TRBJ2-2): DSGVTQTPKHLITATGQRVTLRCSPRSGDLSVYWYQQSLDQGLQFLIQYYNGEERAKGNILERFSAQQFPDLHSELNLSSLELGDSALYFCASSVTGGPGELFFGEGSRLTVL.

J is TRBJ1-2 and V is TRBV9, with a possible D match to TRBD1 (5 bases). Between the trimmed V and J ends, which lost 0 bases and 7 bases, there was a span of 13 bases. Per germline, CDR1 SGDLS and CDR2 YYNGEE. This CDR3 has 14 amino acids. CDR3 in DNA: TGTGCCAGCAGCGTAGCCCCCGGGGCGGCTGGCTACACCTTC. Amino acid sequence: CASSVAPGAAGYTF.

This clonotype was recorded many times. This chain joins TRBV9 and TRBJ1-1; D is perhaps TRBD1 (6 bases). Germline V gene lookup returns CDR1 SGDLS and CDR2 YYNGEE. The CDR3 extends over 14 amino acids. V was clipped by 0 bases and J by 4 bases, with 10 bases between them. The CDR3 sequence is CASSVDGGVTEAFF. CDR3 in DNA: TGTGCCAGCAGCGTAGATGGGGGCGTCACTGAAGCTTTCTTT.

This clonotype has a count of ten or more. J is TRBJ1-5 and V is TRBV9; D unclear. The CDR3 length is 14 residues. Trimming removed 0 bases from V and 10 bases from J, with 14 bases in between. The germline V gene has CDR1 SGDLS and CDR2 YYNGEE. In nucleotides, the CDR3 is TGTGCCAGCAGCGTAGACAGCCAACTCGGACCCCAGCATTTT. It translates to CASSVDSQLGPQHF.

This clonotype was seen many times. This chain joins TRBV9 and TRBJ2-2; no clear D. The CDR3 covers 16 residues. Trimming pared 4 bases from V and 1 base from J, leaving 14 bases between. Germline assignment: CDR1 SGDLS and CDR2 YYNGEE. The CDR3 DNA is TGTGCCAGCAGCCCCCAGACTTCCCGGAACACCGGGGAGCTGTTTTTT. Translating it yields CASSPQTSRNTGELFF.

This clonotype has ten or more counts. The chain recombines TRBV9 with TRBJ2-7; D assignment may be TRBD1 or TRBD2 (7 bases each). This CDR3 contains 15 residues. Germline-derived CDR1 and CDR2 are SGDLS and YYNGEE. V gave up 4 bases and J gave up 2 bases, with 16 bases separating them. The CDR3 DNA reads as TGTGCCAGCAGCCCGGGGGGACAGACGACCTACGAGCAGTACTTC. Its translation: CASSPGGQTTYEQYF.

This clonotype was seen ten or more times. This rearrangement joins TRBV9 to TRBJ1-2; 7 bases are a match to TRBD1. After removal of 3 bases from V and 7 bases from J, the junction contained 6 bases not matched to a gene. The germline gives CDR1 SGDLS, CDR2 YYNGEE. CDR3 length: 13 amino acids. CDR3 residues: CASSGPRGLGYTF. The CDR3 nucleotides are TGTGCCAGCAGCGGTCCTAGGGGGCTTGGCTACACCTTC.

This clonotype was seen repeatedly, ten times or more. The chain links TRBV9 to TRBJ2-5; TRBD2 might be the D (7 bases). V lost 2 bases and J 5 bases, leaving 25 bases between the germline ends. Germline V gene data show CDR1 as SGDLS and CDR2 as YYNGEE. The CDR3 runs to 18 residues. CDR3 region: CASSVATPGGGREETQYF. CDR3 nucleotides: TGTGCCAGCAGCGTCGCAACCCCCGGTGGGGGGCGGGAGGAGACCCAGTACTTC.

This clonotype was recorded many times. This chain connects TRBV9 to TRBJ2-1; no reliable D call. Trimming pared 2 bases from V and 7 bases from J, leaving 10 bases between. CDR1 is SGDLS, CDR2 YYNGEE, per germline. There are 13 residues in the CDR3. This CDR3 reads CASSVSQVNEQFF. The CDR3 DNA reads TGTGCCAGCAGCGTCTCACAAGTAAATGAGCAGTTCTTC.

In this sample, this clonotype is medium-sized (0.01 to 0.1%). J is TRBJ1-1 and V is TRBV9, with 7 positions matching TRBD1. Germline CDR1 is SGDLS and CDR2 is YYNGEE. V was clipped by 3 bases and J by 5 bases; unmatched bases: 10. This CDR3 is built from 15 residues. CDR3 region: CASSATVSQGTEAFF. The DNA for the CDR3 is TGTGCCAGCAGCGCGACGGTTTCACAGGGGACTGAAGCTTTCTTT.

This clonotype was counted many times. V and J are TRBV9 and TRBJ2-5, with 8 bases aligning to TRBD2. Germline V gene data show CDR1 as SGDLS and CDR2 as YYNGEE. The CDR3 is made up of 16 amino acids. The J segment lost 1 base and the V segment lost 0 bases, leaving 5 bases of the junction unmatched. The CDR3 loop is CASSVDAGGIQETQYF. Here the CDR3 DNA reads TGTGCCAGCAGCGTAGATGCGGGGGGTATCCAAGAGACCCAGTACTTC.

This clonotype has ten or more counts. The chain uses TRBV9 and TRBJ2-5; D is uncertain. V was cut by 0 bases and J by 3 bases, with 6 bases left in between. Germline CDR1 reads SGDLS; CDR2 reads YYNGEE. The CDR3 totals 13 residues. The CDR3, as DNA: TGTGCCAGCAGCGTAGACATAGAAGAGACCCAGTACTTC. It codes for CASSVDIEETQYF.

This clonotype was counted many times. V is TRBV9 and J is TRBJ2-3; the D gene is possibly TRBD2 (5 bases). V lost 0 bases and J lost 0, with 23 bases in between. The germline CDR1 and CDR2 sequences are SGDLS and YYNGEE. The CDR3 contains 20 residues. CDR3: CASSVDTASRTAKSTDTQYF. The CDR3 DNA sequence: TGTGCCAGCAGCGTAGACACAGCCTCCCGGACTGCGAAAAGCACAGATACGCAGTATTTT.

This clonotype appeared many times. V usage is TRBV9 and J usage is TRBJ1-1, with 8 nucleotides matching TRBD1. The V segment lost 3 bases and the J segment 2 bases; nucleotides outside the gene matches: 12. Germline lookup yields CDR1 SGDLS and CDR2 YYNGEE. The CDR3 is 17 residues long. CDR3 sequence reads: CASSAIPGQEKNTEAFF. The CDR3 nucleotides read TGTGCCAGCAGCGCCATCCCGGGACAGGAGAAAAACACTGAAGCTTTCTTT.

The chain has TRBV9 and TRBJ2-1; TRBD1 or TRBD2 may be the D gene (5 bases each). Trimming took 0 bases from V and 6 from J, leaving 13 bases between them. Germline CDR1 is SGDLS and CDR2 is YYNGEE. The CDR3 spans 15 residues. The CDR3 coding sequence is TGTGCCAGCAGCGTAGAAGGGACGGACCTCAATGAGCAGTTCTTC. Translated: CASSVEGTDLNEQFF.

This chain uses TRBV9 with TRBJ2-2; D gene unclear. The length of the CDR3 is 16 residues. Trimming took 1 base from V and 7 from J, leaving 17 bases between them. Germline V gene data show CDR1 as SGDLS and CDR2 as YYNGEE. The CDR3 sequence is CASSVSPLSGGGELFF. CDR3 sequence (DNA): TGTGCCAGCAGCGTATCTCCCTTAAGTGGTGGCGGGGAGCTGTTTTTT.